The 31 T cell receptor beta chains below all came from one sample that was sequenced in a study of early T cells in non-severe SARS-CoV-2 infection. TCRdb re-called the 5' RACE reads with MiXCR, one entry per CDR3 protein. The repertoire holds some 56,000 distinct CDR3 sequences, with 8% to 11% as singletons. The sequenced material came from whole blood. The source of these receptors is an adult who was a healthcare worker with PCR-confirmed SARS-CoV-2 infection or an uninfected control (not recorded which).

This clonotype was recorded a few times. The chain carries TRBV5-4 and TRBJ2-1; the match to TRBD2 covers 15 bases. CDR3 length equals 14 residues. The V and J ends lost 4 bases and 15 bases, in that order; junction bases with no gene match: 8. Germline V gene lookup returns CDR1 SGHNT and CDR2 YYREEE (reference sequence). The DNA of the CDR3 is TGTGCCAGCAGCCCGCAGGGACTAGCGGGAGGACCGTTCTTC. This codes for CASSPQGLAGGPFF.

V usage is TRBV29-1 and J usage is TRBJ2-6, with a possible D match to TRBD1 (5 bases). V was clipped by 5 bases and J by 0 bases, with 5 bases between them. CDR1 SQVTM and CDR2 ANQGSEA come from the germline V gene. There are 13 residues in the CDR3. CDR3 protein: CSVQGSGANVLTF. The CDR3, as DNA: TGCAGCGTTCAGGGCTCTGGGGCCAACGTCCTGACTTTC.

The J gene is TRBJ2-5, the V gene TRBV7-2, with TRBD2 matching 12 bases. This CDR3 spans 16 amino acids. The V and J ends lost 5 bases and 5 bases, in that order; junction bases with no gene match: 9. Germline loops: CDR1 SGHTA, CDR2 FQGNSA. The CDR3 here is CASSPRTSGIMETQYF. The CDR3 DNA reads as TGTGCCAGCAGCCCACGGACTAGCGGGATTATGGAGACCCAGTACTTC.

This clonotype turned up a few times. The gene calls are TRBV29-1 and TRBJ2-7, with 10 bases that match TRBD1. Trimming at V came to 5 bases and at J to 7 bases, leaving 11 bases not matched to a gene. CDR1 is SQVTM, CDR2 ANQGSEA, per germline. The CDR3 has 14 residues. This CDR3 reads CSVRDRDRGREQYF. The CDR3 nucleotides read TGCAGCGTTCGTGACCGGGACAGGGGTAGGGAGCAGTACTTC.

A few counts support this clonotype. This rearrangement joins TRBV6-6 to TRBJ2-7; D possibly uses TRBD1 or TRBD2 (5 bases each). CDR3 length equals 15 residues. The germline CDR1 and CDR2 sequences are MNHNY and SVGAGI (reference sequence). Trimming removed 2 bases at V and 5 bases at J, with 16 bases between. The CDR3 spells CASSYLVERGDEQYF. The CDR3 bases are TGTGCCAGCAGTTACCTGGTTGAGAGGGGAGACGAGCAGTACTTC.

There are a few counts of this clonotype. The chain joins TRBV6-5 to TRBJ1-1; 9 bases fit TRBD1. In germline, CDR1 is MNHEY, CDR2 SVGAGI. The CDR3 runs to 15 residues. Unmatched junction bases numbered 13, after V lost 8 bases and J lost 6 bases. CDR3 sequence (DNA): TGTGCCAGCCCCAATGGACAGGGGCTACCTGCTGAAGCTTTCTTT. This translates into CASPNGQGLPAEAFF.

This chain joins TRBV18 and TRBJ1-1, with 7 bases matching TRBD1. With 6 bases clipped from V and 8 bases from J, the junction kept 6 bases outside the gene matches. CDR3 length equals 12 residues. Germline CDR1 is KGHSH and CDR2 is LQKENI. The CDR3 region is CASSPDREEAFF. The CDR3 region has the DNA TGTGCCAGCTCGCCTGACAGGGAGGAAGCTTTCTTT.

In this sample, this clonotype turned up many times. CDR3 DNA sequence: TGCAGCGTTGAAGAGCGGATTGAAGCTTTCTTT. Protein product: CSVEERIEAFF. The rearrangement uses TRBV29-1 and TRBJ1-1; D remains ambiguous. The CDR3 is 11 amino acids. The V end lost 0 bases, the J end lost 7 bases, and 6 bases lay between the germline ends. Germline V gene sequence: CDR1 SQVTM, CDR2 ANQGSEA.

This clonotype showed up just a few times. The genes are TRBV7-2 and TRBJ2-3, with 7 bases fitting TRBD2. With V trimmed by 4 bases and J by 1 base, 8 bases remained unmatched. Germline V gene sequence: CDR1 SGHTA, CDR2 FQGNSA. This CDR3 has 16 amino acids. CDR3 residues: CASSYDSGPGTDTQYF. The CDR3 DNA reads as TGTGCCAGCAGCTACGATAGCGGGCCGGGCACAGATACGCAGTATTTT.

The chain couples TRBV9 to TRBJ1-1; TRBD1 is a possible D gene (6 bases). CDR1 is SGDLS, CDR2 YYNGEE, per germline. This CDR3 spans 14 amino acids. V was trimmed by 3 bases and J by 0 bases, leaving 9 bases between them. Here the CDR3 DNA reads TGTGCCAGCAGCGCGGGACACATGAACACTGAAGCTTTCTTT. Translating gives CASSAGHMNTEAFF.

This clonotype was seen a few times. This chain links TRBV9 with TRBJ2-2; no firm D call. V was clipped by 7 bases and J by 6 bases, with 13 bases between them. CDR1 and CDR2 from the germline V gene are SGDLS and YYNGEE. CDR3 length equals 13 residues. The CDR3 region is CASGFSPSGELFF. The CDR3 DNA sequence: TGTGCCAGCGGCTTTTCCCCTTCCGGGGAGCTGTTTTTT. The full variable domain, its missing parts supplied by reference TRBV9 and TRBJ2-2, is DSGVTQTPKHLITATGQRVTLRCSPRSGDLSVYWYQQSLDQGLQFLIQYYNGEERAKGNILERFSAQQFPDLHSELNLSSLELGDSALYFCASGFSPSGELFFGEGSRLTVL.

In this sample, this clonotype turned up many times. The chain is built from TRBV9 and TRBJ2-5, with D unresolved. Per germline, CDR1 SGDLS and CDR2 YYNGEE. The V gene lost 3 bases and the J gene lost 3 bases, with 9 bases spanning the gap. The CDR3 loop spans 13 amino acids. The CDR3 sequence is CASSAGPEETQYF. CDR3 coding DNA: TGTGCCAGCAGCGCCGGACCAGAAGAGACCCAGTACTTC. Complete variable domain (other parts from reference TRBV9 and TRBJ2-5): DSGVTQTPKHLITATGQRVTLRCSPRSGDLSVYWYQQSLDQGLQFLIQYYNGEERAKGNILERFSAQQFPDLHSELNLSSLELGDSALYFCASSAGPEETQYFGPGTRLLVL.

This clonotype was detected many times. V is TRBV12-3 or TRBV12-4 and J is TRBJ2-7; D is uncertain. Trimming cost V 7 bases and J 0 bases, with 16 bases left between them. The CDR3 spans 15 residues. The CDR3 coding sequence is TGTGCCAGCACTCCGCCCTTTGGTGCCTCCTACGAGCAGTACTTC. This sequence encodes CASTPPFGASYEQYF.

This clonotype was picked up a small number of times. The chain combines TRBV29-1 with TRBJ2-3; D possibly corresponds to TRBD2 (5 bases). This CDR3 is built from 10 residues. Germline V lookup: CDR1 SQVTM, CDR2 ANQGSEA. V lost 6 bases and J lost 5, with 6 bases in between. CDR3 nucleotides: TGCAGCGTGGAGGAAGATACGCAGTATTTT. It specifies CSVEEDTQYF.

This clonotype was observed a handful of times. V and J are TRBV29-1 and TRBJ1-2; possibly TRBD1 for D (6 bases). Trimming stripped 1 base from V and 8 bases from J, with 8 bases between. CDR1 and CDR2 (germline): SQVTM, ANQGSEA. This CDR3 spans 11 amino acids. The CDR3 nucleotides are TGCAGCGTTGAAGGGGGGGCCGGCTACACCTTC. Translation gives CSVEGGAGYTF. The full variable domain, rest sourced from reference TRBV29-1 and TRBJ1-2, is SAVISQKPSRDICQRGTSLTIQCQVDSQVTMMFWYRQQPGQSLTLIATANQGSEATYESGFVIDKFPISRPNLTFSTLTVSNMSPEDSSIYLCSVEGGAGYTFGSGTRLTVV.

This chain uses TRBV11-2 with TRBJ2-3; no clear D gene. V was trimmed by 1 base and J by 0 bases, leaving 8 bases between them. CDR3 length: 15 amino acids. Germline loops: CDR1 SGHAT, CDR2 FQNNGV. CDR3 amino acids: CASSLGQDSTDTQYF. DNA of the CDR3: TGTGCCAGCAGCTTAGGCCAAGACAGCACAGATACGCAGTATTTT.

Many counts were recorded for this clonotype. CDR3 sequence (DNA): TGTGCCAGCAGCCTCGCGGGGACCGGGGAGCTGTTTTTT. It specifies CASSLAGTGELFF. This chain joins TRBV7-3 and TRBJ2-2; D is possibly TRBD2 (6 bases). Trimming removed 5 bases at V and 5 bases at J, with 9 bases between. Germline lookup yields CDR1 SGHTA and CDR2 FQGTGA. This CDR3 region has 13 residues.

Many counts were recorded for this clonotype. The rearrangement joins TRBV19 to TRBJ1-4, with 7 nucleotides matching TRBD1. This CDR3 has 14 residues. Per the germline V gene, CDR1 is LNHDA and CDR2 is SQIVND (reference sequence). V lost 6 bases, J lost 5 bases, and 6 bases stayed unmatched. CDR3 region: CASRMGQNNEKLFF. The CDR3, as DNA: TGTGCCAGTAGGATGGGACAGAACAATGAAAAACTGTTTTTT.

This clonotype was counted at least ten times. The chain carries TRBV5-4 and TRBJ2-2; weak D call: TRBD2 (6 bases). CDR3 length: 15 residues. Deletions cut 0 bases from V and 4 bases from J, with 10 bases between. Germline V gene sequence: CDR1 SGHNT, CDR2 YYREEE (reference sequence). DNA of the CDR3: TGTGCCAGCAGCTTGGGGCAGGGACTCACCGGGGAGCTGTTTTTT. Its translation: CASSLGQGLTGELFF.

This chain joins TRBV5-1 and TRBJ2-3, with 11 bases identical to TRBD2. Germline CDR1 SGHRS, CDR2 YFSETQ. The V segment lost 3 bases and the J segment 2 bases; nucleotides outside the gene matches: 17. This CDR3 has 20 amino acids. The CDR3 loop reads CASSWGGQAGTSGSTDTQYF. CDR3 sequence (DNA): TGCGCCAGCAGCTGGGGAGGACAGGCCGGGACTAGCGGTTCCACAGATACGCAGTATTTT.

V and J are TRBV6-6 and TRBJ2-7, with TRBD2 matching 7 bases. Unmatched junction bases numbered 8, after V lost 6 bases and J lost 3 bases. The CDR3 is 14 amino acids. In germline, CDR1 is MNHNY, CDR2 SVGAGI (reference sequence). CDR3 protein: CASSTLTGGYEQYF. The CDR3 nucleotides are TGTGCCAGCAGCACCTTAACGGGGGGCTACGAGCAGTACTTC.

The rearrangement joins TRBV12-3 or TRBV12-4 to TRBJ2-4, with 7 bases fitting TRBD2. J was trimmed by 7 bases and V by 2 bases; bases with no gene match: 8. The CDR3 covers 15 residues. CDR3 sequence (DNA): TGTGCCAGCAGTTTATTCAGCGGGACCGGGAACATTCAGTACTTC. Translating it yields CASSLFSGTGNIQYF.

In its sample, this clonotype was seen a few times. CDR3 sequence: CASSPGSRGETQYF. The CDR3 DNA reads TGTGCCAGCAGCCCCGGGAGCCGGGGGGAGACCCAGTACTTC. The chain couples TRBV7-9 to TRBJ2-5, with D possibly TRBD2 on 6 matching bases. Trimming removed 5 bases from V and 5 bases from J, with 15 bases in between. The CDR3 runs 14 residues. Germline CDR1 reads SEHNR; CDR2 reads FQNEAQ (reference sequence).

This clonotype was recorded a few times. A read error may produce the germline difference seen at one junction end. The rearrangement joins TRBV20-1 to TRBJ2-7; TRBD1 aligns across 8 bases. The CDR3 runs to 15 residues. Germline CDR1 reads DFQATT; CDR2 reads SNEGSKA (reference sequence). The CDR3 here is CSATDRAIGPYEQYF. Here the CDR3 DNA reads TGCAGTGCTACGGACAGGGCCATTGGTCCCTACGAGCAGTACTTT.

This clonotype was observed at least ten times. The CDR3 coding sequence is TGTGCCAGCAGTAGGCTAGCGGTGAACACCGGGGAGCTGTTTTTT. It yields the protein CASSRLAVNTGELFF. The chain carries TRBV12-3 or TRBV12-4 and TRBJ2-2, with 7 bases fitting TRBD2. V lost 5 bases to trimming and J lost 1 base; unmatched junction nucleotides: 4. CDR3 length equals 15 residues.

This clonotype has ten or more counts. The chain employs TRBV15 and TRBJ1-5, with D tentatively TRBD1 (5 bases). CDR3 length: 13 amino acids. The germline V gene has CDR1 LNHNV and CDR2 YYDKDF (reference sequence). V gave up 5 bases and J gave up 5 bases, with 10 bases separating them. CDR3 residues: CATSDQGDQPQHF. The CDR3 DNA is TGTGCCACCAGCGATCAGGGAGATCAGCCCCAGCATTTT.

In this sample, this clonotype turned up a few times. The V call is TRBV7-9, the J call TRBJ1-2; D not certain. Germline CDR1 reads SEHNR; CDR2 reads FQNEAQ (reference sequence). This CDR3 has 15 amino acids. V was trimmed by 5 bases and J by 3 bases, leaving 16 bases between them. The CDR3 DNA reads TGTGCCAGCAGCCGACCCGTAAGGACGGACTATGGCTACACCTTC. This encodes CASSRPVRTDYGYTF.

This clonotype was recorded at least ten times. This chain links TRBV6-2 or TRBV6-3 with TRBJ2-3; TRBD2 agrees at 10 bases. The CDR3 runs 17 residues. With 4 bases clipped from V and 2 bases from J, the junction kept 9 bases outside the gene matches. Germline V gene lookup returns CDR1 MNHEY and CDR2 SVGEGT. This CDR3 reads CASSSPYGLADTDTQYF. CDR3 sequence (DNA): TGTGCCAGCAGTTCCCCCTACGGACTAGCGGACACAGATACGCAGTATTTT.

CDR3 coding DNA: TGTGCCAGCAGCTCACGGGACAGGGGTTCACCCCTCCACTTT. Protein product: CASSSRDRGSPLHF. The J gene is TRBJ1-6, the V gene TRBV7-3; 10 bases are shared with TRBD1. The CDR3 runs to 14 residues. Trimming took 4 bases from V and 9 from J; bases not matched to a gene: 3. Germline assignment: CDR1 SGHTA and CDR2 FQGTGA.

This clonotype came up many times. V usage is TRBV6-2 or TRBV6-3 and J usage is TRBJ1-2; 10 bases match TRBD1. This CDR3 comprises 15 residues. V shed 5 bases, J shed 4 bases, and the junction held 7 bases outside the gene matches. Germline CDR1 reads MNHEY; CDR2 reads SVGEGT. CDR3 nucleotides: TGTGCCAGCAGTCCGGGACAGGGGCGGATCTATGGCTACACCTTC. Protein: CASSPGQGRIYGYTF.

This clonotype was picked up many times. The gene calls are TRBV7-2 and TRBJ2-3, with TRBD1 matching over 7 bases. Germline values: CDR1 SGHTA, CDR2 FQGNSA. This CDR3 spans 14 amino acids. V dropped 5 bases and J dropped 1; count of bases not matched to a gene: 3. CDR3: CASSPGQGTDTQYF. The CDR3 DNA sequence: TGTGCCAGCAGCCCCGGACAGGGCACAGATACGCAGTATTTT.